The T cell receptor beta chain described here comes from a study of early T cells in non-severe SARS-CoV-2 infection. Study-level background: Sequencing input comprised bulk RNA from unsorted whole blood; chain pairing was not available.

Each CDR3 protein gets one entry after TCRdb re-called the 5' RACE reads with MiXCR. The sample has 100,000 to 130,000 distinct CDR3 sequences; approximately 10% are singletons. CDR3 size: 15 residues. Germline CDR1 and CDR2: MGHRA and YSYEKL. Trimming took 0 bases from V and 6 from J, leaving 12 bases between them. The receptor was derived from an adult who was a healthcare worker with PCR-confirmed SARS-CoV-2 infection or an uninfected control (not recorded which). The rearrangement uses TRBV4-1 and TRBJ2-1; no clear D. Sequencing used whole blood. Here the CDR3 DNA reads TGCGCCAGCAGCCAAGAGTCCAGTGGCGGCAATGAGCAGTTCTTC. As protein: CASSQESSGGNEQFF.